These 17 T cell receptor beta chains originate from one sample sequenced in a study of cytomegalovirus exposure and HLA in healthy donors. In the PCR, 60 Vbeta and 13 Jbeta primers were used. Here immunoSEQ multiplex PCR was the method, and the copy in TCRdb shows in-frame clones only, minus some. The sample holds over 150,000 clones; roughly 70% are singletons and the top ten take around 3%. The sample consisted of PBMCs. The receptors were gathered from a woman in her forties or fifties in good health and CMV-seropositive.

The CDR3 loop reads CASTRPQGANTEAFF. CDR3 sequence (DNA): TGTGCCAGCACTCGACCTCAGGGGGCGAACACTGAAGCTTTCTTT. This sequence joins TRBV6-5 and TRBJ1-1; TRBD1 matches 8 bases. Germline V gives CDR1 MNHEY, CDR2 SVGAGI. The CDR3 sequence is 15 residues long. V lost 7 bases to trimming and J lost 1 base; unmatched junction nucleotides: 8.

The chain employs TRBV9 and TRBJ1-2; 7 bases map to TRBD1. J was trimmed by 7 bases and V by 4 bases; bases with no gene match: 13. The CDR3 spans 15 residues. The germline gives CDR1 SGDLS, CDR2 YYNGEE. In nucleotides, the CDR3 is TGTGCCAGCAGCCCTCGACTGACAGGGATCCGTGGCTACACCTTC. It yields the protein CASSPRLTGIRGYTF.

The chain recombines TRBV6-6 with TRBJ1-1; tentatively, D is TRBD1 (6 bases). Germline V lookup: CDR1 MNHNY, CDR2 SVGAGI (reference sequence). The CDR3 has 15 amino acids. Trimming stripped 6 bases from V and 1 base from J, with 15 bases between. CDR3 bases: TGTGCCAGCAGCGCCCCGGGGGGCGAGAACACTGAAGCTTTCTTT. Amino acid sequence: CASSAPGGENTEAFF.

The CDR3 DNA is TGTGCCAGCAGCTTAGACCCTCGACAGCCCTATGGCTACACCTTC. It encodes CASSLDPRQPYGYTF. The chain is built from TRBV7-8 and TRBJ1-2; tentatively, D is TRBD1 (5 bases). The CDR3 consists of 15 residues. The germline V and J ends were trimmed by 1 base and 4 bases, with 13 bases remaining between them. Germline V CDR1 and CDR2: SGHVS, FQNEAQ.

The chain's CDR3 is CASSEALGGGPLETQYF. CDR3 coding DNA: TGTGCCAGCAGTGAAGCGCTTGGTGGGGGCCCTTTGGAGACCCAGTACTTC. The chain employs TRBV2 and TRBJ2-5, with a tentative D call TRBD1 (6 bases). Looked up from germline, CDR1 is SNHLY and CDR2 is FYNNEI. The CDR3 has 17 residues. The V end was cut by 0 bases, the J end by 5 bases, with 19 bases between.

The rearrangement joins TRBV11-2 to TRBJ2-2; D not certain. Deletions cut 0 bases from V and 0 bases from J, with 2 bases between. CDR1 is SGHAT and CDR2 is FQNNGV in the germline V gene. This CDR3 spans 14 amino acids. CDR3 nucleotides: TGTGCCAGCAGCTTAGATACGAACACCGGGGAGCTGTTTTTT. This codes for CASSLDTNTGELFF.

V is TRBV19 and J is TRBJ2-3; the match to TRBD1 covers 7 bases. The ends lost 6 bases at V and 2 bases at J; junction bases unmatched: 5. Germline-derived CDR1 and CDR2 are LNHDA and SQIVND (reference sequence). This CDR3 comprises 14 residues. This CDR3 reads CASSPDRDTDTQYF. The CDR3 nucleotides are TGTGCCAGTAGCCCAGACAGGGACACAGATACGCAGTATTTT.

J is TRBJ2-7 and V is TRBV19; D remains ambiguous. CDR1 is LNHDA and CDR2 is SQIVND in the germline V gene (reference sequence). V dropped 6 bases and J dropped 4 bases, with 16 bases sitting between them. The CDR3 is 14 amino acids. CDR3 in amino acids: CASSPRLGPYEQYF. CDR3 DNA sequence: TGTGCCAGTAGCCCCAGGCTCGGTCCATACGAGCAGTACTTC.

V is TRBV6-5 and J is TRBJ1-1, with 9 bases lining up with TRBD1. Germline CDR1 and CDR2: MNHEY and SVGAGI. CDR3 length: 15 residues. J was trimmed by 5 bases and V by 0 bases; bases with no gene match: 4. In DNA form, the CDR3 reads TGTGCCAGCAGTTACTCGACAGGGGGAGGGACTGAAGCTTTCTTT. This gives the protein CASSYSTGGGTEAFF.

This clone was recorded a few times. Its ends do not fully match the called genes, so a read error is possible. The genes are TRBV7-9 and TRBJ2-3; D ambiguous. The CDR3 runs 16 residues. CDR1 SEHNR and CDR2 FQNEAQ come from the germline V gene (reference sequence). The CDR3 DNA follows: TGTTCCAGCAGCTTAGCTTACACCTCGAACACAGATACGCAGTATTTT. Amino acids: CSSSLAYTSNTDTQYF.

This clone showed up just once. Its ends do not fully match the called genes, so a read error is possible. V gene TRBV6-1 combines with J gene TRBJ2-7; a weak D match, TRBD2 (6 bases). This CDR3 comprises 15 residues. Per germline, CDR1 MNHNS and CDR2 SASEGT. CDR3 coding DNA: TGTGCCAGCAGTGAAGCCTACACTAGCTCCCACGAGCAGTACTTC. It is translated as CASSEAYTSSHEQYF.

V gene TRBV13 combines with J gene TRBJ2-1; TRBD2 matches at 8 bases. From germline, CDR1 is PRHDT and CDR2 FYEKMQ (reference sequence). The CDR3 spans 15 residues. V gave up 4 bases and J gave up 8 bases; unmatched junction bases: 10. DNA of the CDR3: TGTGCCAGCAGCTCACCGGGGGGGCCGGGGGATGAGCAGTTCTTC. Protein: CASSSPGGPGDEQFF.

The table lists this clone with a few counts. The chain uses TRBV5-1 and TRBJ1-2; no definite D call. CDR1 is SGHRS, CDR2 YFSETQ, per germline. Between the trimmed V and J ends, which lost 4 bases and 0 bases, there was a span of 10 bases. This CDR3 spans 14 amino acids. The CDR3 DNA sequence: TGCGCCAGCAGCCCGGACGGGACTAACTATGGCTACACCTTC. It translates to CASSPDGTNYGYTF.

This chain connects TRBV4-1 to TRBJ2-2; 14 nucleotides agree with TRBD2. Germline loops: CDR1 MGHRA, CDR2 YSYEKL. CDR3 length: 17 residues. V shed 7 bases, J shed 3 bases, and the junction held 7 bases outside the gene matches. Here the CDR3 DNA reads TGCGCCAGCACCGCGACTAGCGGGGGGGCCTACACCGGGGAGCTGTTTTTT. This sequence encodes CASTATSGGAYTGELFF.

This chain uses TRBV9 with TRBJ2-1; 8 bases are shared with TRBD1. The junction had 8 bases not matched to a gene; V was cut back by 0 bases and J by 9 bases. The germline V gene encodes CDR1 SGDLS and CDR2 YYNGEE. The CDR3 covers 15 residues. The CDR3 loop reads CASSVGSGGRGEQFF. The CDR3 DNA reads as TGTGCCAGCAGCGTAGGGTCAGGGGGCAGGGGTGAGCAGTTCTTC.

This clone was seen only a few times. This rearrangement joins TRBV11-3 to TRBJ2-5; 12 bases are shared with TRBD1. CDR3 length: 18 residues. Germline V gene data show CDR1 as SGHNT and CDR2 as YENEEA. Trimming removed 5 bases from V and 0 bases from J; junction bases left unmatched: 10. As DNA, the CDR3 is TGTGCCAGCAGCCGGGGGACAGGGGGCGATTCGTACCAAGAGACCCAGTACTTC. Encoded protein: CASSRGTGGDSYQETQYF.

The CDR3 nucleotides are TGTGCCAGCAGCTTAGCGTTCGCAGGCCAAAACACCGGGGAGCTGTTTTTT. Encoded protein: CASSLAFAGQNTGELFF. This sequence joins TRBV7-8 and TRBJ2-2; no firm D call. V dropped 0 bases and J dropped 2 bases, with 13 bases sitting between them. Germline V CDR1 and CDR2: SGHVS, FQNEAQ. The CDR3 totals 17 residues.